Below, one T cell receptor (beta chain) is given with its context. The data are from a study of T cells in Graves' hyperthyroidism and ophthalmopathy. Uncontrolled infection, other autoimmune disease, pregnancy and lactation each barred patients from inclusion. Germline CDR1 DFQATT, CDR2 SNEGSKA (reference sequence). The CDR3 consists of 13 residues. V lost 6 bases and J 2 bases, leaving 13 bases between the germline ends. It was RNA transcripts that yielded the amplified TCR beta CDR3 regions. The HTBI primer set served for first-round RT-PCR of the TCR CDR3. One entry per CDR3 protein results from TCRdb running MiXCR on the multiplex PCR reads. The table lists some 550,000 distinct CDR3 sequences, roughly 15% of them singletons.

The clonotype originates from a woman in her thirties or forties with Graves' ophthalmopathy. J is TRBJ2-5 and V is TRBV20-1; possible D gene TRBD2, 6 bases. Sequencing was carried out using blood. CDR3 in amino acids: CSAREVRQETQYF. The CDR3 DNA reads TGCAGTGCCAGGGAGGTGAGACAAGAGACCCAGTACTTC.